Detailed here is one T cell receptor beta chain. A read error may be the cause here, since a much bigger clone is one base away. TCRdb re-called the 5' RACE reads through MiXCR, storing one row per CDR3 protein. This table holds roughly 69,000 distinct CDR3 sequences, 22% found once. The germline V gene has CDR1 WSHSY and CDR2 SAAADI. Trimming cost V 6 bases and J 0 bases, with 8 bases left between them. The CDR3 is made up of 13 amino acids. Sequenced sample: memory CD4+ T cells sorted from a lymph node. Subset of the sample: memory CD4+ T cells, CD4+CD45RO+CD25-. This receptor was identified in a female donor with breast cancer. J is TRBJ1-1 and V is TRBV10-2, with D perhaps TRBD1 (5 bases). The CDR3 is CASRPGLNTEAFF. The CDR3 DNA sequence: TGCGCCAGCAGACCGGGACTGAACACTGAAGCTTTCTTT.